The next 24 T cell receptor beta chains were all read from a single sample in a study of shared clonotypes between healthy human individuals. Naive CD8 cells lacked CD45RO and underwent positive selection for CCR7, leaving out terminally differentiated effector memory CD45RA+ cells. Method: immunoSEQ multiplex PCR; TCRdb's copy keeps in-frame clones and lacks some. The repertoire includes around 610,000 clones, about 95% of them detected once, and 0.11% sits in the top ten. The sequenced sample was naive CD8+ T cells sorted from blood. These receptors were collected from a woman in her 30s in good health.

The chain has TRBV28 and TRBJ2-1; D tentatively fits TRBD1 or TRBD2 (6 bases each). This CDR3 spans 15 amino acids. V was cut by 6 bases and J by 4 bases, with 16 bases left in between. The germline V gene has CDR1 MDHEN and CDR2 SYDVKM. The CDR3 sequence: CASRRHGGPYNEQFF. The CDR3 coding sequence is TGTGCCAGCAGAAGACACGGGGGCCCATACAATGAGCAGTTCTTC.

This clone has only a few counts. This chain joins TRBV9 and TRBJ2-5; D gene ambiguous. The germline V and J ends were trimmed by 0 bases and 0 bases, with 12 bases remaining between them. The CDR3 is made up of 16 amino acids. Germline CDR1 and CDR2: SGDLS and YYNGEE. The CDR3 is CASSVAVIGYQETQYF. The DNA of the CDR3 is TGTGCCAGCAGCGTAGCAGTCATCGGATACCAAGAGACCCAGTACTTC.

V usage is TRBV27 and J usage is TRBJ2-7; TRBD2 aligns across 11 bases. V lost 5 bases, J lost 7 bases, and 4 bases stayed unmatched. CDR3 size: 13 residues. From germline, CDR1 is MNHEY and CDR2 SMNVEV (reference sequence). This CDR3 is CASSTTSGREQYF. For the CDR3, the DNA is TGTGCCAGCAGTACTACTAGCGGGAGAGAGCAGTACTTC.

This chain connects TRBV5-6 to TRBJ2-7, with D possibly TRBD1 on 6 matching bases. The germline V gene has CDR1 SGHDT and CDR2 YYEEEE. The V end lost 2 bases, the J end lost 0 bases, and 9 bases lay between the germline ends. The CDR3 runs to 14 residues. The CDR3 loop reads CASSFRDNSYEQYF. CDR3 in DNA: TGTGCCAGCAGCTTCCGGGACAACTCCTACGAGCAGTACTTC.

V gene TRBV4-2 combines with J gene TRBJ2-7, with TRBD1 identical over 7 bases. V shed 0 bases, J shed 3 bases, and the junction held 2 bases outside the gene matches. There are 14 residues in the CDR3. The V gene's germline CDR1 is LGHNA and CDR2 YNFKEQ. The chain's CDR3 is CASSQDRGFYEQYF. CDR3 DNA sequence: TGTGCCAGCAGCCAAGACAGGGGGTTCTACGAGCAGTACTTC.

In DNA form, the CDR3 reads TGTGCCAGCTGGGACAGGGTTGAAAAACTGTTTTTT. Translation gives CASWDRVEKLFF. V gene TRBV2 combines with J gene TRBJ1-4, with 9 positions matching TRBD1. Germline V gene data show CDR1 as SNHLY and CDR2 as FYNNEI. V gave up 8 bases and J gave up 7 bases; unmatched junction bases: 2. This CDR3 is built from 12 residues. Based on the CDR3 plus reference TRBV2 and TRBJ1-4, the full variable domain is EPEVTQTPSHQVTQMGQEVILRCVPISNHLYFYWYRQILGQKVEFLVSFYNNEISEKSEIFDDQFSVERPDGSNFTLKIRSTKLEDSAMYFCASWDRVEKLFFGSGTQLSVL.

The chain carries TRBV6-1 and TRBJ2-1, with 10 bases lining up with TRBD1. With V trimmed by 5 bases and J by 10 bases, 11 bases remained unmatched. The length of the CDR3 is 15 residues. Germline assignment: CDR1 MNHNS and CDR2 SASEGT. The CDR3 region has the DNA TGTGCCAGCAGTTCCACGGACAGGGGGAGAGGGGAGCAGTTCTTC. The encoded protein is CASSSTDRGRGEQFF.

V gene TRBV28 combines with J gene TRBJ2-7; D uncertain. V was trimmed by 2 bases and J by 5 bases, leaving 13 bases between them. Germline V gene sequence: CDR1 MDHEN, CDR2 SYDVKM. CDR3 length: 14 amino acids. CDR3 sequence reads: CASSLLNSQNEQYF. The CDR3 DNA is TGTGCCAGCAGTTTACTCAATAGCCAGAACGAGCAGTACTTC.

The CDR3 nucleotides read TGTGCCAGCAGCCCCATCTGGGCAACTAATGAAAAACTGTTTTTT. It encodes CASSPIWATNEKLFF. This chain connects TRBV7-2 to TRBJ1-4; D is undetermined. Trimming took off 5 bases at V and 0 bases at J, with 10 bases between the two ends. From germline, CDR1 is SGHTA and CDR2 FQGNSA. The CDR3 runs to 15 residues. Full variable domain (rest looked up from reference TRBV7-2 and TRBJ1-4): GAGVSQSPSNKVTEKGKDVELRCDPISGHTALYWYRQSLGQGLEFLIYFQGNSAPDKSGLPSDRFSAERTGGSVSTLTIQRTQQEDSAVYLCASSPIWATNEKLFFGSGTQLSVL.

The gene calls are TRBV7-7 and TRBJ2-1; D gene ambiguous. There are 16 residues in the CDR3. Germline V gene sequence: CDR1 SSHAT, CDR2 FNYEAQ (reference sequence). The V end was cut by 5 bases, the J end by 0 bases, with 14 bases between. This CDR3 is CASSQDWSNSYNEQFF. CDR3 DNA: TGTGCCAGCAGCCAGGATTGGTCGAACTCCTACAATGAGCAGTTCTTC.

The chain carries TRBV15 and TRBJ2-3; 7 bases align to TRBD1. The CDR3 extends over 14 amino acids. The V gene end was trimmed by 6 bases and the J gene end by 4 bases; junction bases not matched to a gene: 7. The germline gives CDR1 LNHNV, CDR2 YYDKDF (reference sequence). The CDR3 sequence is CATRETGAPDTQYF. The CDR3 DNA sequence: TGTGCCACCAGGGAAACAGGGGCGCCAGATACGCAGTATTTT. Full variable domain (rest looked up from reference TRBV15 and TRBJ2-3): DAMVIQNPRYQVTQFGKPVTLSCSQTLNHNVMYWYQQKSSQAPKLLFHYYDKDFNNEADTPDNFQSRRPNTSFCFLDIRSPGLGDTAMYLCATRETGAPDTQYFGPGTRLTVL.

For the CDR3, the DNA is TGTGCCAGCAGTTCCCCCCCCGGACAGACACCAATCGGCTACACCTTC. It specifies CASSSPPGQTPIGYTF. This rearrangement joins TRBV28 to TRBJ1-2, with D possibly TRBD1 on 6 matching bases. Germline V gene sequence: CDR1 MDHEN, CDR2 SYDVKM. V dropped 4 bases and J dropped 8 bases, with 23 bases sitting between them. The CDR3 sequence is 16 residues long.

The chain couples TRBV29-1 to TRBJ1-2; D possibly corresponds to TRBD1 (6 bases). Germline values: CDR1 SQVTM, CDR2 ANQGSEA. Trimming took off 7 bases at V and 3 bases at J, with 15 bases between the two ends. This CDR3 has 13 residues. The CDR3 reads CSATEDSYYGYTF. In nucleotides, the CDR3 is TGCAGCGCTACTGAGGACAGTTACTATGGCTACACCTTC.

V is TRBV4-1 and J is TRBJ2-3; TRBD2 matches 7 bases. The germline V gene encodes CDR1 MGHRA and CDR2 YSYEKL. Germline trimming cut 5 bases from V and 6 bases from J; bases unmatched to any gene: 5. The CDR3 covers 13 residues. The CDR3 nucleotides are TGCGCCAGCAGCTCGTCGCGGGGGGATACGCAGTATTTT. Protein: CASSSSRGDTQYF.

V usage is TRBV25-1 and J usage is TRBJ2-7; 8 nucleotides agree with TRBD2. This CDR3 is 13 amino acids long. J lost 4 bases, V lost 2 bases, and 1 base had no gene match. The V gene's germline CDR1 is MGHDK and CDR2 SYGVNS. This chain's CDR3 is CASSEAGGYEQYF. CDR3 DNA: TGTGCCAGCAGTGAAGCGGGAGGTTACGAGCAGTACTTC.

The chain joins TRBV19 to TRBJ2-1; 9 positions match TRBD2. The CDR3 spans 16 residues. Trimming cost V 3 bases and J 4 bases; bases outside gene matches: 7. Germline values: CDR1 LNHDA, CDR2 SQIVND (reference sequence). The CDR3 sequence: CASSISGTSRYNEQFF. In DNA form, the CDR3 reads TGTGCCAGTAGTATCTCCGGGACTAGCAGATACAATGAGCAGTTCTTC.

This chain connects TRBV6-6 to TRBJ2-2, with 8 bases matching TRBD1. J was trimmed by 5 bases and V by 1 base; bases with no gene match: 3. This CDR3 has 15 amino acids. Per germline, CDR1 MNHNY and CDR2 SVGAGI (reference sequence). The CDR3 DNA reads TGTGCCAGCAGTTACTGGCAGGGGGCAACCGGGGAGCTGTTTTTT. It translates to CASSYWQGATGELFF.

J is TRBJ2-2 and V is TRBV5-1; possible D gene TRBD1, 7 bases. This CDR3 spans 14 amino acids. V lost 5 bases and J lost 6, with 14 bases in between. Germline-derived CDR1 and CDR2 are SGHRS and YFSETQ. The CDR3 DNA is TGCGCCAGCAGTACAGGCAGGGGGGCCGGGGAGCTGTTTTTT. This codes for CASSTGRGAGELFF.

The rearrangement uses TRBV7-8 and TRBJ2-3; 10 bases line up with TRBD2. After removal of 6 bases from V and 3 bases from J, the junction contained 9 bases not matched to a gene. The CDR3 spans 16 residues. Germline CDR1 SGHVS, CDR2 FQNEAQ. CDR3 in DNA: TGTGCCAGCAGTTCGACTAGCGGGTTAGGTACAGATACGCAGTATTTT. This sequence encodes CASSSTSGLGTDTQYF.

The V gene is TRBV5-1, the J gene TRBJ1-3; D gene unclear. Germline V gene data show CDR1 as SGHRS and CDR2 as YFSETQ. Trimming took off 4 bases at V and 0 bases at J, with 8 bases between the two ends. The CDR3 extends over 14 amino acids. CDR3 protein: CASSPSNSGNTIYF. In DNA, the CDR3 is TGCGCCAGCAGCCCGTCCAACTCTGGAAACACCATATATTTT.

The V gene is TRBV7-9, the J gene TRBJ1-5; D is undetermined. This CDR3 comprises 12 residues. Germline assignment: CDR1 SEHNR and CDR2 FQNEAQ (reference sequence). Trimming stripped 2 bases from V and 6 bases from J, with 5 bases between. CDR3 in amino acids: CASSLQSQPQHF. The CDR3 region has the DNA TGTGCCAGCAGCTTACAAAGTCAGCCCCAGCATTTT.

V is TRBV19 and J is TRBJ1-5; perhaps TRBD1 as D (5 bases). Germline CDR1 is LNHDA and CDR2 is SQIVND (reference sequence). The CDR3 is 16 residues long. V was pared by 6 bases and J by 3 bases, with 18 bases between. The CDR3 is CASRHGTEKLNQPQHF. CDR3 nucleotides: TGTGCCAGTAGGCATGGGACGGAAAAACTCAATCAGCCCCAGCATTTT.

This chain connects TRBV19 to TRBJ2-7; D gene unclear. The germline V gene encodes CDR1 LNHDA and CDR2 SQIVND (reference sequence). This CDR3 region has 13 residues. Trimming took 5 bases from V and 0 from J, leaving 8 bases between them. The DNA for the CDR3 is TGTGCCAGTAGTTGGGGATTCTCCTACGAGCAGTACTTC. As protein: CASSWGFSYEQYF.

In this sample, this clone turned up once. This sequence joins TRBV4-1 and TRBJ2-7, with D perhaps given as TRBD1 or TRBD2 (5 bases each). V lost 4 bases to trimming and J lost 3 bases, with 10 bases between them. Germline V gives CDR1 MGHRA, CDR2 YSYEKL. The CDR3 has 13 residues. CDR3 residues: CASSRDADYEQYF. CDR3 DNA sequence: TGCGCCAGCAGCCGGGACGCGGACTACGAGCAGTACTTC.